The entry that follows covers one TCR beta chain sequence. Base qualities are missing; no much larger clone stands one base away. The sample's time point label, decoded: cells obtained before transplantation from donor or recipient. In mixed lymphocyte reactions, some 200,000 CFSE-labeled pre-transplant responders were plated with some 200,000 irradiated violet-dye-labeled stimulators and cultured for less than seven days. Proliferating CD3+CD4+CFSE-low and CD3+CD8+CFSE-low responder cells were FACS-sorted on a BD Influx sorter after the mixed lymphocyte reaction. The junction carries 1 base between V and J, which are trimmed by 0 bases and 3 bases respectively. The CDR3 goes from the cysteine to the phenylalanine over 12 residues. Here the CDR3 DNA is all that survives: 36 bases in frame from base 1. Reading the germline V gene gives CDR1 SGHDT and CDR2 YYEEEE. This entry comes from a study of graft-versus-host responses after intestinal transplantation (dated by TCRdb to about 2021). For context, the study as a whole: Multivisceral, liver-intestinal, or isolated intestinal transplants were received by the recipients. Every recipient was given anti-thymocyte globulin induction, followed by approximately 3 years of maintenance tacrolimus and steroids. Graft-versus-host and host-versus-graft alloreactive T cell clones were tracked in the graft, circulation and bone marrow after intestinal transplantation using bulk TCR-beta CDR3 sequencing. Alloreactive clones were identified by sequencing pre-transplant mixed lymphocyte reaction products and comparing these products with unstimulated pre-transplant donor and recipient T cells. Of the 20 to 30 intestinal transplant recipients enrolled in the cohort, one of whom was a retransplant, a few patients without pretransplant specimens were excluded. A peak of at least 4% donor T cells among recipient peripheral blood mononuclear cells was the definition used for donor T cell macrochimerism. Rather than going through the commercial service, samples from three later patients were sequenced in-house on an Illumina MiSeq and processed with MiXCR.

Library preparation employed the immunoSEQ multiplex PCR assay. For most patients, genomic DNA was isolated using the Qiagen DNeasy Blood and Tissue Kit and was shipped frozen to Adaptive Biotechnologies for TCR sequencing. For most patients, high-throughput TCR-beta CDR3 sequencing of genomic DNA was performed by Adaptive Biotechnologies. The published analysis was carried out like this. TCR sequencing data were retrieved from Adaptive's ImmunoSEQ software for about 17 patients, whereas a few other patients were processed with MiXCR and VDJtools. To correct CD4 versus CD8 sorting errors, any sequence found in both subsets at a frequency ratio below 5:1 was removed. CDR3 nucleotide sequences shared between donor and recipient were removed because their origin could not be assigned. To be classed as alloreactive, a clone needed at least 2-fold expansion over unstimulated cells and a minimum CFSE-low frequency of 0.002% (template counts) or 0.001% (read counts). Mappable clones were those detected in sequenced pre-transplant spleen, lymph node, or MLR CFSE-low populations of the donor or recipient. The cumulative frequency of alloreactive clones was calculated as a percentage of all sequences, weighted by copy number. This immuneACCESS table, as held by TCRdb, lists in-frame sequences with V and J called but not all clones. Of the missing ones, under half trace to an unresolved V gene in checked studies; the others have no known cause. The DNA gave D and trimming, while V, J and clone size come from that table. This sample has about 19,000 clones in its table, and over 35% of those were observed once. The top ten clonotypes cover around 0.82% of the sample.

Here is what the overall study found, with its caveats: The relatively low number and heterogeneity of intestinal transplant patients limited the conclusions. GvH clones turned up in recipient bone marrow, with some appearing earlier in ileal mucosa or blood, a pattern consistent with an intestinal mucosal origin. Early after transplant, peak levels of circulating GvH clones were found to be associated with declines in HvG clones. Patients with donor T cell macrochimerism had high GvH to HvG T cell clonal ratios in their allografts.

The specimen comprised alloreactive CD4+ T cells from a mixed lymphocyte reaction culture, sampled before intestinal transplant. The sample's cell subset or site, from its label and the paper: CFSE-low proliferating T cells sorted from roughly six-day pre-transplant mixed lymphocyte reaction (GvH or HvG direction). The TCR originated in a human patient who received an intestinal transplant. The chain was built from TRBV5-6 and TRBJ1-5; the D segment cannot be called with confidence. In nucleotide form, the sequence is TGTGCCAGCAGCTTGGTCAATCAGCCCCAGCATTTT. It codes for CASSLVNQPQHF.